Below, 29 T cell receptor beta chains from the same sample are listed, as sequenced in a study of post-analysis software for immune sequencing data. Broader study findings: In patients, roughly 5 TRBV segments were more frequent than in controls, with TRBV5-6, TRBV5-1 and TRBV20-1 among them.

Their antigens are not known. The library was made from cDNA and included unique molecular identifiers. MiXCR, run by TCRdb on the PCR reads, gives a single entry per CDR3 protein. This sample has roughly 870,000 distinct CDR3 sequences, with roughly half found just once. Sequenced material: blood. The origin of the receptors is a girl aged 5 to 17 with multiple sclerosis.

This chain uses TRBV5-1 with TRBJ1-2; maybe TRBD1 (5 bases). V lost 3 bases and J 3 bases, leaving 15 bases between the germline ends. Germline CDR1 reads SGHRS; CDR2 reads YFSETQ. The CDR3 contains 15 residues. CDR3 in amino acids: CASSSRPGQDYGYTF. CDR3 sequence (DNA): TGCGCCAGCAGCTCCCGCCCGGGGCAAGACTATGGCTACACCTTC.

This clonotype turned up a few times. The chain combines TRBV7-3 with TRBJ2-1; either TRBD1 or TRBD2 may fit D (6 bases each). Germline V gives CDR1 SGHTA, CDR2 FQGTGA. The CDR3 sequence is 13 residues long. The V and J ends lost 5 bases and 5 bases respectively, with 10 bases between them. The CDR3 region is CASSRGPDNEQFF. The CDR3 DNA is TGTGCCAGCAGCCGGGGGCCGGACAATGAGCAGTTCTTC. The variable domain in full, with the rest retrieved from reference TRBV7-3 and TRBJ2-1, is GAGVSQTPSNKVTEKGKYVELRCDPISGHTALYWYRQSLGQGPEFLIYFQGTGAADDSGLPNDRFFAVRPEGSVSTLKIQRTERGDSAVYLCASSRGPDNEQFFGPGTRLTVL.

This clonotype was detected a few times. The CDR3 DNA sequence: TGCAGTGCTAGAGATCCCACGGCGGGCGCTAATTCACCCCTCCACTTT. Translating it yields CSARDPTAGANSPLHF. This chain connects TRBV20-1 to TRBJ1-6, with D hard to call. Germline V lookup: CDR1 DFQATT, CDR2 SNEGSKA (reference sequence). V lost 0 bases, J lost 6 bases, and 15 bases lay in between. CDR3 length equals 16 residues.

V and J are TRBV29-1 and TRBJ2-3, with D uncertain. Germline values: CDR1 SQVTM, CDR2 ANQGSEA. Trimming cost V 4 bases and J 4 bases, with 3 bases left between them. This CDR3 spans 10 amino acids. The CDR3 sequence is CSVVSDTQYF. In DNA, the CDR3 is TGCAGCGTTGTGTCAGATACGCAGTATTTT.

The chain recombines TRBV12-3 or TRBV12-4 with TRBJ2-5; 7 nucleotides line up with TRBD2. CDR3 size: 17 residues. V lost 3 bases to trimming and J lost 11 bases; unmatched junction nucleotides: 21. The CDR3, as DNA: TGTGCCAGCAGTTTTAGTGTACTAGCGAGTACCTACAATGAGCAGTACTTC. It specifies CASSFSVLASTYNEQYF.

The table lists this clonotype with a few counts. The chain uses TRBV10-3 and TRBJ2-3; 8 bases are a match to TRBD1. V lost 10 bases, J lost 6 bases, and 15 bases stayed unmatched. This CDR3 has 15 amino acids. CDR1 and CDR2 (germline): ENHRY, SYGVKD. CDR3 nucleotides: TGTGCCACCCACCCGACAGGGGAAGGGGTGGATACGCAGTATTTT. Encoded protein: CATHPTGEGVDTQYF.

The chain has TRBV27 and TRBJ2-1; 7 bases align to TRBD1. Germline CDR1 reads MNHEY; CDR2 reads SMNVEV (reference sequence). V lost 6 bases, J lost 5 bases, and 10 bases stayed unmatched. This CDR3 has 15 residues. Written as DNA, the CDR3 is TGTGCCAGCAGCGGGACAGCCCAGGGGGACAATGAGCAGTTCTTC. Translating it yields CASSGTAQGDNEQFF.

This rearrangement joins TRBV6-2 or TRBV6-3 to TRBJ2-1; D gene uncertain. CDR1 MNHEY and CDR2 SVGEGT come from the germline V gene. V lost 6 bases to trimming and J lost 1 base, with 13 bases between them. The CDR3 spans 15 residues. CDR3 sequence: CASSQRQDSYNEQFF. CDR3 sequence (DNA): TGTGCCAGCAGCCAACGCCAGGATTCCTACAATGAGCAGTTCTTC.

The chain carries TRBV7-2 and TRBJ2-1, with D possibly being TRBD2 (5 bases). The germline V gene has CDR1 SGHTA and CDR2 FQGNSA. Trimming removed 2 bases from V and 4 bases from J, with 12 bases in between. This CDR3 contains 15 residues. The CDR3 spells CASSLFPGSYNEQFF. The DNA for the CDR3 is TGTGCCAGCAGCTTATTCCCGGGATCATACAATGAGCAGTTCTTC.

The rearrangement uses TRBV2 and TRBJ1-2; 9 bases line up with TRBD1. Germline lookup yields CDR1 SNHLY and CDR2 FYNNEI. J gave up 8 bases and V 4 bases, and 5 bases lay outside the gene matches. This CDR3 comprises 13 residues. The CDR3 DNA reads as TGTGCCAGCAGTGTAGGACAGGGGCTCGGCTACACCTTC. This sequence encodes CASSVGQGLGYTF.

The V call is TRBV15, the J call TRBJ2-5; no definite D call. The V gene's germline CDR1 is LNHNV and CDR2 YYDKDF (reference sequence). This CDR3 is built from 14 residues. V lost 0 bases and J lost 2, with 7 bases in between. CDR3 sequence reads: CATSRDPRQETQYF. The CDR3 nucleotides read TGTGCCACCAGCAGAGATCCCAGGCAAGAGACCCAGTACTTC.

The chain has TRBV6-5 and TRBJ1-1; possible D gene TRBD1, 5 bases. From germline, CDR1 is MNHEY and CDR2 SVGAGI. The CDR3 covers 13 residues. V was cut by 6 bases and J by 7 bases, with 15 bases left in between. The CDR3 DNA is TGTGCCAGCAGCTCGGACACGATCAGTGAAGCTTTCTTT. Residues: CASSSDTISEAFF.

The gene calls are TRBV5-1 and TRBJ2-5; TRBD1 aligns across 10 bases. This CDR3 has 14 residues. Trimming cost V 4 bases and J 5 bases; bases outside gene matches: 5. Germline V gives CDR1 SGHRS, CDR2 YFSETQ. The CDR3 bases are TGCGCCAGCAGCACGGGACAGGGGATGGAGACCCAGTACTTC. It specifies CASSTGQGMETQYF. Combining the CDR3 with reference TRBV5-1 and TRBJ2-5 gives the whole variable domain KAGVTQTPRYLIKTRGQQVTLSCSPISGHRSVSWYQQTPGQGLQFLFEYFSETQRNKGNFPGRFSGRQFSNSRSEMNVSTLELGDSALYLCASSTGQGMETQYFGPGTRLLVL.

The chain combines TRBV12-3 or TRBV12-4 with TRBJ2-7, with D uncertain. V was pared by 3 bases and J by 1 base, with 7 bases between. The CDR3 runs to 13 residues. CDR3 in amino acids: CASSFLYSYEQYF. The CDR3 coding sequence is TGTGCCAGCAGTTTTCTGTATTCCTACGAGCAGTACTTC.

CDR3 in DNA: TGTGCCATCAGTGAGGACCGTCCATCTGGCTACACCTTC. Protein: CAISEDRPSGYTF. The rearrangement joins TRBV10-3 to TRBJ1-2; D remains unclear. Germline values: CDR1 ENHRY, CDR2 SYGVKD. The CDR3 contains 13 residues. The germline V and J ends were trimmed by 2 bases and 7 bases, with 11 bases remaining between them.

The chain carries TRBV5-1 and TRBJ2-1; 8 nucleotides agree with TRBD2. Unmatched junction bases numbered 6, after V lost 1 base and J lost 6 bases. This CDR3 comprises 15 residues. Germline CDR1 reads SGHRS; CDR2 reads YFSETQ. The CDR3 region is CASSLTGGPFNEQFF. The CDR3 DNA reads TGCGCCAGCAGCTTGACGGGAGGGCCCTTCAATGAGCAGTTCTTC.

The V and J genes are TRBV10-3 and TRBJ1-2; the match to TRBD1 covers 7 bases. CDR1 is ENHRY, CDR2 SYGVKD, per germline. V gave up 6 bases and J gave up 8 bases; unmatched junction bases: 15. The CDR3 totals 15 residues. The CDR3 loop reads CAIRRAGRGSSGYTF. The CDR3 DNA reads as TGTGCCATCAGGCGGGCTGGCAGGGGGTCTAGCGGCTACACCTTC.

The chain employs TRBV15 and TRBJ2-3, with D unresolved. CDR3 size: 15 residues. Germline values: CDR1 LNHNV, CDR2 YYDKDF (reference sequence). Trimming stripped 6 bases from V and 8 bases from J, with 21 bases between. The CDR3 region is CATRPFHGPEGTQYF. DNA of the CDR3: TGTGCCACCAGACCCTTTCACGGGCCAGAAGGTACGCAGTATTTT.

This chain joins TRBV7-9 and TRBJ2-3, with D tentatively TRBD1 (5 bases). V was pared by 1 base and J by 7 bases, with 12 bases between. CDR3 size: 14 residues. The germline CDR1 and CDR2 sequences are SEHNR and FQNEAQ (reference sequence). Here the CDR3 DNA reads TGTGCCAGCAGCTTAGGGGGCCTTTTGCATACGCAGTATTTT. Amino acid sequence: CASSLGGLLHTQYF.

J is TRBJ1-1 and V is TRBV5-1; D perhaps matches TRBD1 (6 bases). The CDR3 is 14 amino acids. Trimming removed 3 bases at V and 0 bases at J, with 9 bases between. Germline values: CDR1 SGHRS, CDR2 YFSETQ. The DNA for the CDR3 is TGCGCCAGCAGCTCTGGACAGATGAACACTGAAGCTTTCTTT. It specifies CASSSGQMNTEAFF. The full variable domain, in which reference TRBV5-1 and TRBJ1-1 provide the parts outside the CDR3, is KAGVTQTPRYLIKTRGQQVTLSCSPISGHRSVSWYQQTPGQGLQFLFEYFSETQRNKGNFPGRFSGRQFSNSRSEMNVSTLELGDSALYLCASSSGQMNTEAFFGQGTRLTVV.

Concerning this clonotype: Germline is not matched at one junction end, which may reflect a read error. J is TRBJ2-5 and V is TRBV20-1; TRBD1 matches 7 bases. The DNA end is a closer match to TRBJ2-7, so the J assignment may be wrong. Germline V lookup: CDR1 DFQATT, CDR2 SNEGSKA (reference sequence). CDR3 length: 14 residues. The CDR3 bases are TGCAGTGCTCGAGAGGACAGGTTGCCTCACGAGCAGTACTTC. Translating it yields CSAREDRLPHEQYF.

The chain uses TRBV6-5 and TRBJ2-1; D is possibly TRBD2 (6 bases). With 2 bases removed from V and 4 bases from J, the gap between germline ends came to 15 bases. The CDR3 is 16 residues long. Germline V gene data show CDR1 as MNHEY and CDR2 as SVGAGI. This chain's CDR3 is CASSYTGTGIYNEQFF. The CDR3 bases are TGTGCCAGCAGTTACACCGGGACTGGAATTTACAATGAGCAGTTCTTC.

The gene calls are TRBV29-1 and TRBJ2-4; D gene ambiguous. Trimming removed 2 bases at V and 0 bases at J, with 11 bases between. The CDR3 contains 15 residues. The germline V gene encodes CDR1 SQVTM and CDR2 ANQGSEA. CDR3 loop: CSVEYGDKAKNIQYF. CDR3 nucleotides: TGCAGCGTTGAATACGGAGATAAAGCCAAAAACATTCAGTACTTC. The whole variable domain, filled in from reference TRBV29-1 and TRBJ2-4, reads SAVISQKPSRDICQRGTSLTIQCQVDSQVTMMFWYRQQPGQSLTLIATANQGSEATYESGFVIDKFPISRPNLTFSTLTVSNMSPEDSSIYLCSVEYGDKAKNIQYFGAGTRLSVL.

The chain joins TRBV27 to TRBJ1-2; 9 nucleotides align to TRBD1. Per the germline V gene, CDR1 is MNHEY and CDR2 is SMNVEV (reference sequence). V was clipped by 4 bases and J by 5 bases; unmatched bases: 8. The CDR3 has 15 amino acids. The CDR3 sequence: CASSSVQGARYGYTF. DNA of the CDR3: TGTGCCAGCAGTTCTGTACAGGGGGCTCGGTATGGCTACACCTTC.

For this clonotype: A much more abundant neighbour one base away suggests this may be a read error. The chain links TRBV7-3 to TRBJ2-4; D perhaps matches TRBD2 (5 bases). The CDR3 consists of 16 residues. In germline, CDR1 is SGHTA, CDR2 FQGTGA. V gave up 5 bases and J gave up 0 bases, with 14 bases separating them. The CDR3 region is CASSTPEDLAKNIQYF. DNA for the CDR3: TGTGCCAGCAGCACCCCAGAGGACTTAGCCAAAAACATTCAGTACTTC.

This clonotype was observed a handful of times. The CDR3 DNA follows: TGCAGTGCTAGTGGCGGAGGGGCCAACGTCCTGACTTTC. As protein: CSASGGGANVLTF. The chain is built from TRBV20-1 and TRBJ2-6, with D unclear. This CDR3 spans 13 amino acids. The germline CDR1 and CDR2 sequences are DFQATT and SNEGSKA (reference sequence). V was shortened by 3 bases and J by 4 bases, with 7 bases between the two germline ends.

The chain recombines TRBV2 with TRBJ2-4; 7 nucleotides line up with TRBD1. The DNA end is more similar to TRBJ2-7, so the J call may be wrong. CDR1 is SNHLY and CDR2 is FYNNEI in the germline V gene. This CDR3 is built from 12 residues. The CDR3 loop is CASSVRGHEQYF. The CDR3 DNA is TGTGCCAGCAGTGTGAGGGGGCACGAGCAGTACTTC.

The rearrangement links TRBV24-1 to TRBJ2-5; TRBD2 matches 10 bases. Germline V CDR1 and CDR2: KGHDR, SFDVKD. CDR3 length: 16 residues. J lost 3 bases, V lost 4 bases, and 7 bases had no gene match. Here the CDR3 reads CATSDRRTSGEETQYF. DNA for the CDR3: TGTGCCACCAGTGACCGACGGACTAGCGGAGAAGAGACCCAGTACTTC.

The chain is built from TRBV5-1 and TRBJ2-3; TRBD1 aligns across 12 bases. Germline trimming cut 4 bases from V and 2 bases from J; bases unmatched to any gene: 17. CDR1 is SGHRS, CDR2 YFSETQ, per germline. The CDR3 is made up of 20 amino acids. The CDR3 is CASSHYQGQGALLDTDTQYF. As DNA, the CDR3 is TGCGCCAGCAGCCATTACCAGGGACAGGGGGCTCTCCTTGACACAGATACGCAGTATTTT. Based on the CDR3 plus reference TRBV5-1 and TRBJ2-3, the full variable domain is KAGVTQTPRYLIKTRGQQVTLSCSPISGHRSVSWYQQTPGQGLQFLFEYFSETQRNKGNFPGRFSGRQFSNSRSEMNVSTLELGDSALYLCASSHYQGQGALLDTDTQYFGPGTRLTVL.